What follows describes a single TCR beta chain. The table came from immunoSEQ multiplex PCR; TCRdb's copy has only in-frame clones and leaves some out. The sample shows hundreds of thousands of clones, approximately 91% of them seen only once. Trimming cost V 4 bases and J 2 bases; bases outside gene matches: 6. CDR3 length: 15 amino acids. The germline V gene has CDR1 SGHKS and CDR2 YYEKEE (reference sequence). The sample originates from a study of blood T cell repertoires in COVID-19. The chain has TRBV5-5 and TRBJ2-7, with 10 bases identical to TRBD1. The sequenced material came from peripheral blood. This clonotype was obtained from a woman under 40 with COVID-19, enrolled during active disease. DNA of the CDR3: TGTGCCAGCAGCCCGCCGGGACAGGGGCCCTACGAGCAGTACTTC. It translates to CASSPPGQGPYEQYF.